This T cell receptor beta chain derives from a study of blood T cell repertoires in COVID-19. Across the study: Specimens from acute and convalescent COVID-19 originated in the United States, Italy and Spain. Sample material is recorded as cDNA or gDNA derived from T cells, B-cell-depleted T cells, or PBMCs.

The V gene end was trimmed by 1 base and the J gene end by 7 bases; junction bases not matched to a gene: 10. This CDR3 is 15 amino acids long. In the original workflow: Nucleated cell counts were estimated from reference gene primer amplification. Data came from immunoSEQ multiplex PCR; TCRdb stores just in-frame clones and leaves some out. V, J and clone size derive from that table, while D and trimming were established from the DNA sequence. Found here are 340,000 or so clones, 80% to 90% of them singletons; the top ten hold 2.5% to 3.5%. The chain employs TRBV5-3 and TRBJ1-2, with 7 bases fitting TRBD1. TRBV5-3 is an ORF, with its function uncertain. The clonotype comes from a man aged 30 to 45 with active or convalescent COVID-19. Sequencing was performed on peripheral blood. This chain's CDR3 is CARSLKGAGHAGYTF. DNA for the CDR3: TGTGCCAGAAGCTTGAAGGGGGCTGGCCATGCTGGCTACACCTTC.